This T cell receptor (beta chain) was found in a study of T cells in Graves' hyperthyroidism and ophthalmopathy. Study-level information: Pretreatment peripheral blood was obtained at initial diagnosis.

The TCR beta CDR3 regions underwent amplification using RNA transcripts as the source. First-round RT-PCR with HTBI primers amplified the TCR CDR3 region. Each CDR3 protein is one row after TCRdb ran MiXCR on the multiplex PCR reads. The sample holds some 650,000 distinct CDR3 sequences, more than 15% seen once. The study, taken as a whole, reports: Stable hyperthyroidism and ophthalmopathy were separated using 13 V-J signatures. Peripheral blood also featured most of the thyroid clonotypes expanded above 0.001.

The germline V and J ends were trimmed by 10 bases and 7 bases, with 19 bases remaining between them. Per germline, CDR1 SGHTA and CDR2 FQGTGA. The CDR3 is 13 amino acids. For the diagnoses, clinical symptoms, serum thyroxine and TRAb, thyroid ultrasound and orbital computed tomography were used. This clonotype was picked up many times. The antigen remains unidentified. This chain joins TRBV7-3 and TRBJ1-1; no firm D call. The source is a woman between 35 and 50 years old with Graves' ophthalmopathy. The specimen sequenced was blood. In DNA form, the CDR3 reads TGTGCCACGAAGAGGGCCCAAGGCGGTGAAGCTTTCTTT. Translating it yields CATKRAQGGEAFF.